These 32 T cell receptor beta chains were all obtained from the same sample, sequenced in a study of regulatory T cells in long-lasting Graves disease. The time point is: newly diagnosed GD, antithyroid drugs for less than 3 months. Isolated PBMC RNA provided the starting material for the TCR library. Building the TCR beta libraries relied on iRepertoire HTBI primers, and CDR3 regions underwent Arm-PCR. TCRdb re-called the multiplex PCR reads through MiXCR, storing one row per CDR3 protein. The data show hundreds of thousands of distinct CDR3 sequences, roughly 17% seen once. These records were also assigned to another study, of T cells in Graves' hyperthyroidism and ophthalmopathy.

The sample was peripheral blood mononuclear cells (PBMCs), taken at new diagnosis, from a patient treated with antithyroid drugs. These receptors all stem from a man aged 35 to 55 with Graves disease.

This clonotype was counted many times. The chain carries TRBV7-2 and TRBJ1-1; weak D call: TRBD1 (6 bases). CDR3 length equals 13 residues. In germline, CDR1 is SGHTA, CDR2 FQGNSA. Trimming removed 5 bases at V and 9 bases at J, with 16 bases between. The CDR3 DNA is TGTGCCAGCAGCACCCGACAGGCAGCTAAAGCTTTCTTT. This codes for CASSTRQAAKAFF.

This chain links TRBV6-1 with TRBJ1-4, with D possibly matching TRBD1 (5 bases). Germline V lookup: CDR1 MNHNS, CDR2 SASEGT. V was shortened by 11 bases and J by 7 bases, with 23 bases between the two germline ends. This CDR3 is 15 amino acids long. The DNA of the CDR3 is TGTGCCTGCAACCGAAATGGGGCCGGAGGTGAAAAACTGTTTTTT. Translated, it gives CACNRNGAGGEKLFF.

This clonotype appeared many times. The chain combines TRBV18 with TRBJ2-5; D could derive from TRBD1 or TRBD2 (5 bases each). Trimming cost V 3 bases and J 5 bases, with 10 bases left between them. This CDR3 comprises 13 residues. Germline assignment: CDR1 KGHSH and CDR2 LQKENI. This CDR3 reads CASSPGRSETQYF. CDR3 DNA sequence: TGTGCCAGCTCACCGGGACGGTCGGAGACCCAGTACTTC. The entire variable domain, with the rest obtained from reference TRBV18 and TRBJ2-5, is as follows: NAGVMQNPRHLVRRRGQEARLRCSPMKGHSHVYWYRQLPEEGLKFMVYLQKENIIDESGMPKERFSAEFPKEGPSILRIQQVVRGDSAAYFCASSPGRSETQYFGPGTRLLVL.

Details on this clonotype: With a much larger clone just one base away, this may be a read error. The rearrangement joins TRBV6-5 to TRBJ1-2, with 7 bases aligning to TRBD1. The germline gives CDR1 MNHEY, CDR2 SVGAGI. The CDR3 is 18 amino acids. The DNA of the CDR3 is TGTGCCAGCAGTTATACCTTAAAGGGGGCAGCCTTTAACCATGGCTACACCTTC. Encoded protein: CASSYTLKGAAFNHGYTF.

The sample holds a few counts of this clonotype. V is TRBV27 and J is TRBJ2-2; 8 nucleotides line up with TRBD1. CDR1 and CDR2 (germline): MNHEY, SMNVEV (reference sequence). The V segment lost 3 bases and the J segment 5 bases; nucleotides outside the gene matches: 8. The CDR3 contains 16 residues. CDR3 region: CASSFRTGLVTGELFF. The CDR3 nucleotides read TGTGCCAGCAGTTTTCGGACAGGGCTAGTTACCGGGGAGCTGTTTTTT.

This clonotype occurred many times. The V gene is TRBV11-2, the J gene TRBJ2-1, with 7 bases matching TRBD1. In germline, CDR1 is SGHAT, CDR2 FQNNGV. The CDR3 is 17 amino acids. J lost 4 bases, V lost 3 bases, and 12 bases had no gene match. In DNA, the CDR3 is TGTGCCAGCAGCTTCTACCCGAGAGGGGGCGATTACAATGAGCAGTTCTTC. Its protein is CASSFYPRGGDYNEQFF.

This chain uses TRBV10-1 with TRBJ1-5; weak D call: TRBD1 (5 bases). V lost 4 bases, J lost 6 bases, and 10 bases lay in between. Germline V gene sequence: CDR1 WNHNN, CDR2 SYGVQD (reference sequence). This CDR3 region has 13 residues. The CDR3 DNA reads as TGCGCCAGCAGTGGGGGGATCGGTCAGCCCCAGCATTTT. Translated, it gives CASSGGIGQPQHF.

At least ten counts were recorded for this clonotype. CDR3 protein: CASSSHPENGYTF. The CDR3 DNA reads TGTGCCAGCAGCTCTCACCCCGAGAATGGCTACACCTTC. The chain employs TRBV11-2 and TRBJ1-2; D not certain. Germline values: CDR1 SGHAT, CDR2 FQNNGV. The CDR3 sequence is 13 residues long. V lost 4 bases and J lost 6, with 12 bases in between.

This clonotype was detected only a few times. V usage is TRBV5-1 and J usage is TRBJ1-1; TRBD1 is a possible D gene (5 bases). Germline loops: CDR1 SGHRS, CDR2 YFSETQ. This CDR3 comprises 18 residues. V was cut by 0 bases and J by 2 bases, with 20 bases left in between. CDR3 sequence reads: CASSLVSGEGWDNTEAFF. In DNA form, the CDR3 reads TGCGCCAGCAGCTTGGTATCGGGGGAAGGGTGGGACAACACTGAAGCTTTCTTT.

This clonotype was counted many times. The CDR3 sequence: CASVLNRVGVYEQYF. DNA for the CDR3: TGTGCCAGCGTTTTAAATAGGGTTGGCGTCTACGAGCAGTACTTC. V and J are TRBV28 and TRBJ2-7; D is undetermined. The CDR3 length is 15 residues. Germline CDR1 reads MDHEN; CDR2 reads SYDVKM. V lost 8 bases and J lost 3, with 20 bases in between.

The V gene is TRBV5-1, the J gene TRBJ2-5; TRBD2 matches at 7 bases. The length of the CDR3 is 15 residues. Germline CDR1 reads SGHRS; CDR2 reads YFSETQ. The junction had 10 bases not matched to a gene; V was cut back by 4 bases and J by 4 bases. This CDR3 is CASSPGLRGRETQYF. DNA for the CDR3: TGCGCCAGCAGCCCGGGACTACGCGGAAGAGAGACCCAGTACTTC.

This chain uses TRBV7-9 with TRBJ1-5, with 9 bases aligning to TRBD1. Germline values: CDR1 SEHNR, CDR2 FQNEAQ (reference sequence). The CDR3 is 14 residues long. The J segment lost 4 bases and the V segment lost 5 bases, leaving 3 bases of the junction unmatched. The DNA of the CDR3 is TGTGCCAGCAGCCAACAGGGGGCAAATCAGCCCCAGCATTTT. Translated: CASSQQGANQPQHF.

There are a few counts of this clonotype. The chain carries TRBV7-2 and TRBJ2-6, with D hard to call. The CDR3 length is 19 residues. CDR1 is SGHTA and CDR2 is FQGNSA in the germline V gene. The V and J ends lost 1 base and 0 bases respectively, with 16 bases between them. CDR3 loop: CASSLELGSSLSGANVLTF. The CDR3 nucleotides are TGTGCCAGCAGCTTAGAGTTGGGCAGTTCGCTCTCTGGGGCCAACGTCCTGACTTTC.

The V and J genes are TRBV12-3 or TRBV12-4 and TRBJ2-3; 9 bases match TRBD2. This CDR3 region has 15 residues. V lost 3 bases and J lost 4; bases outside the gene matches: 5. In DNA, the CDR3 is TGTGCCAGCAGTTTTCGGCGGGGGGGCCCAGATACGCAGTATTTT. Translated, it gives CASSFRRGGPDTQYF.

The table lists this clonotype with many counts. The gene calls are TRBV28 and TRBJ2-7; maybe TRBD1 (6 bases). This CDR3 has 15 amino acids. Trimming left V 8 bases short and J 6 bases short, with 23 bases between. Per the germline V gene, CDR1 is MDHEN and CDR2 is SYDVKM. CDR3: CASGTISSFLAEQYF. DNA of the CDR3: TGTGCCAGCGGGACAATATCCTCCTTCCTGGCCGAGCAGTACTTC.

This clonotype has at least ten counts. At one of its ends the junction is not consistent with the germline gene, which may arise from a read error. The CDR3 spells CASSLGSGGGQDTQYF. In DNA form, the CDR3 reads TGTGCCAGCAGCTTAGGTAGCGGGGGGGGCCAAGATACCCAGTACTTC. The chain links TRBV11-3 to TRBJ2-5; 11 nucleotides line up with TRBD2. Germline V CDR1 and CDR2: SGHNT, YENEEA. The CDR3 has 16 amino acids.

A remark on this clonotype: One junction end does not reproduce the germline sequence, and a read error may be involved. The gene calls are TRBV7-2 and TRBJ1-5; a weak D match, TRBD1 (5 bases). The CDR3 covers 13 residues. Germline V gives CDR1 SGHTA, CDR2 FQGNSA. Here the CDR3 reads CASSLQGNRPQHF. CDR3 in DNA: TGTGCCAGCAGCTTACAGGGTAATCGGCCCCAGCATTTT.

This clonotype has a handful of counts. The chain carries TRBV6-1 and TRBJ2-1; D gene unclear. Trimming pared 6 bases from V and 0 bases from J, leaving 12 bases between. The CDR3 has 15 residues. CDR1 is MNHNS, CDR2 SASEGT, per germline. CDR3 residues: CASRLRHSSYNEQFF. The CDR3 region has the DNA TGTGCCAGCAGGCTTCGACACAGCTCCTACAATGAGCAGTTCTTC.

This clonotype was recorded a few times. The chain uses TRBV3-1 and TRBJ2-1; 10 nucleotides line up with TRBD2. The CDR3 runs to 15 residues. V lost 1 base and J lost 9; bases outside the gene matches: 6. CDR1 is LGHDT, CDR2 YNNKEL, per germline (reference sequence). The CDR3 DNA follows: TGTGCCAGCAGCCAAGGAGCGGGGGGGCCTCGTGAGCAGTTCTTC. It encodes CASSQGAGGPREQFF.

This clonotype was detected a few times. The chain uses TRBV20-1 and TRBJ2-2; TRBD2 matches at 8 bases. Germline V CDR1 and CDR2: DFQATT, SNEGSKA (reference sequence). V lost 0 bases, J lost 6 bases, and 9 bases stayed unmatched. The CDR3 runs 16 residues. The chain's CDR3 is CSARDRRGGWAGELFF. In DNA form, the CDR3 reads TGCAGTGCTAGAGATCGCCGGGGGGGTTGGGCCGGGGAGCTGTTTTTT.

This clonotype was picked up many times. The genes are TRBV4-3 and TRBJ2-5; tentatively, D is TRBD1 (7 bases). V was trimmed by 4 bases and J by 5 bases, leaving 14 bases between them. CDR1 and CDR2 (germline): LGHNA, YSLEER. There are 14 residues in the CDR3. The CDR3 DNA follows: TGCGCCAGCAGCCCCACGACAGGGAGGGAGACCCAGTACTTC. This encodes CASSPTTGRETQYF.

The chain recombines TRBV29-1 with TRBJ2-7, with D possibly being TRBD1 (6 bases). From germline, CDR1 is SQVTM and CDR2 ANQGSEA. V lost 7 bases, J lost 2 bases, and 12 bases lay in between. This CDR3 has 12 residues. In DNA, the CDR3 is TGCAGCGCTGTGACAGGAACCTACGAGCAGTACTTC. This encodes CSAVTGTYEQYF.

There are many counts of this clonotype. The J gene is TRBJ2-3, the V gene TRBV15; D ambiguous. The CDR3 consists of 14 residues. Trimming removed 0 bases at V and 5 bases at J, with 9 bases between. The germline V gene encodes CDR1 LNHNV and CDR2 YYDKDF (reference sequence). For the CDR3, the DNA is TGTGCCACCAGCAGAGATCCAGGAAGAGATACGCAGTATTTT. Its protein product is CATSRDPGRDTQYF.

This chain connects TRBV24-1 to TRBJ2-7; D not resolved. V lost 3 bases, J lost 2 bases, and 7 bases lay in between. The CDR3 runs to 13 residues. Per the germline V gene, CDR1 is KGHDR and CDR2 is SFDVKD. The CDR3 reads CATSDVLTYEQYF. The DNA for the CDR3 is TGTGCCACCAGTGATGTCTTAACCTACGAGCAGTACTTC.

This clonotype has a handful of counts. The chain combines TRBV5-6 with TRBJ2-1; 9 bases are shared with TRBD1. J gave up 0 bases and V 0 bases, and 7 bases lay outside the gene matches. This CDR3 contains 18 residues. The germline CDR1 and CDR2 sequences are SGHDT and YYEEEE. This CDR3 reads CASSLVWGTGSSYNEQFF. For the CDR3, the DNA is TGTGCCAGCAGCTTGGTATGGGGGACAGGGAGCTCCTACAATGAGCAGTTCTTC.

The gene calls are TRBV7-3 and TRBJ2-3, with D maybe TRBD2 (6 bases). Trimming pared 5 bases from V and 2 bases from J, leaving 14 bases between. Germline V gene lookup returns CDR1 SGHTA and CDR2 FQGTGA. The CDR3 length is 15 residues. In DNA, the CDR3 is TGTGCCAGCAGCGTAGTAGGAGGGGACACAGATACGCAGTATTTT. Translated, it gives CASSVVGGDTDTQYF. The variable domain in full, completed from reference TRBV7-3 and TRBJ2-3, reads GAGVSQTPSNKVTEKGKYVELRCDPISGHTALYWYRQSLGQGPEFLIYFQGTGAADDSGLPNDRFFAVRPEGSVSTLKIQRTERGDSAVYLCASSVVGGDTDTQYFGPGTRLTVL.

This clonotype has at least ten counts. This rearrangement joins TRBV3-1 to TRBJ2-4; the D is unclear. Germline V gene data show CDR1 as LGHDT and CDR2 as YNNKEL (reference sequence). CDR3 length: 14 residues. V lost 0 bases and J lost 8, with 11 bases in between. This chain's CDR3 is CASSQETYRDIQYF. CDR3 coding DNA: TGTGCCAGCAGCCAAGAAACTTATAGGGACATTCAGTACTTC.

The chain uses TRBV3-1 and TRBJ2-2; D may be TRBD2 (5 bases). Germline V gene sequence: CDR1 LGHDT, CDR2 YNNKEL (reference sequence). This CDR3 has 16 amino acids. V lost 3 bases, J lost 1 base, and 12 bases lay in between. The CDR3 DNA reads as TGTGCCAGCAGCCAGTATCGGGGTATGAACACCGGGGAGCTGTTTTTT. This codes for CASSQYRGMNTGELFF.

This clonotype came up a few times. J is TRBJ1-2 and V is TRBV10-3, with a possible D match to TRBD1 (6 bases). Trimming pared 2 bases from V and 2 bases from J, leaving 9 bases between. This CDR3 has 14 residues. CDR1 and CDR2 from the germline V gene are ENHRY and SYGVKD. The CDR3 sequence: CAISETTGNYGYTF. For the CDR3, the DNA is TGTGCCATCAGTGAGACCACAGGGAACTATGGCTACACCTTC.

This chain uses TRBV5-1 with TRBJ2-6, with 11 bases that match TRBD2. Trimming took 2 bases from V and 2 from J; bases not matched to a gene: 6. The CDR3 covers 18 residues. Germline V gene lookup returns CDR1 SGHRS and CDR2 YFSETQ. The CDR3 loop is CASSFLGSGGAGANVLTF. CDR3 DNA sequence: TGCGCCAGCAGCTTCCTAGGTAGCGGGGGGGCTGGGGCCAACGTCCTGACTTTC. The full variable domain, its missing parts supplied by reference TRBV5-1 and TRBJ2-6, is KAGVTQTPRYLIKTRGQQVTLSCSPISGHRSVSWYQQTPGQGLQFLFEYFSETQRNKGNFPGRFSGRQFSNSRSEMNVSTLELGDSALYLCASSFLGSGGAGANVLTFGAGSRLTVL.

The genes are TRBV7-2 and TRBJ2-7, with TRBD2 matching 13 bases. Gene TRBJ2-3 matches the end of the DNA better, so the J call may be wrong. Germline-derived CDR1 and CDR2 are SGHTA and FQGNSA. The CDR3 is made up of 15 amino acids. CDR3 coding DNA: TGTGCCAGCAGGCTTTGGACTAGCGGGGGAGATACGCAGTATTTT. Amino acid sequence: CASRLWTSGGDTQYF.

The CDR3 DNA sequence: TGTGCCAGCAGCCTCAAGGGGGGGGCTGGTGGCTACACCTTC. Protein sequence: CASSLKGGAGGYTF. The rearrangement links TRBV5-4 to TRBJ1-2, with a weak D call TRBD1 (6 bases). There are 14 residues in the CDR3. The germline V gene has CDR1 SGHNT and CDR2 YYREEE (reference sequence). V lost 4 bases and J lost 7, with 17 bases in between.